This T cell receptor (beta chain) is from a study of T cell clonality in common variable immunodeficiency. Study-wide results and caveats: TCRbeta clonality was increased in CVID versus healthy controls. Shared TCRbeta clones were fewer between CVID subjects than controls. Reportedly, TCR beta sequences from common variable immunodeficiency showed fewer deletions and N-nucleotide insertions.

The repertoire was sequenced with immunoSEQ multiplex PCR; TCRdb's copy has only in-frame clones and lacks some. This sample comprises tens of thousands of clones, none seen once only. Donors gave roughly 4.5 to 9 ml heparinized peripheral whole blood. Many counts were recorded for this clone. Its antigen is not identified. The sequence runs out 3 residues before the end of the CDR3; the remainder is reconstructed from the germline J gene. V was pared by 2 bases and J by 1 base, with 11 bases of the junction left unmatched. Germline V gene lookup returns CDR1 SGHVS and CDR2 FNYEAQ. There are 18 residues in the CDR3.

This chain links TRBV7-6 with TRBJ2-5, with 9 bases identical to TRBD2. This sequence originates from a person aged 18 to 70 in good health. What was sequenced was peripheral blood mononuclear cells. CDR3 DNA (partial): TGTGCCAGCAGCTTAAGGGGACTGCGGGGGGGCTTCCAAGAGACC. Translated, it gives CASSLRGLRGGFQET. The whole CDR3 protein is CASSLRGLRGGFQETQYF.